The rows below give T cell receptor beta chains drawn from one sample of a study of cytomegalovirus exposure and HLA in healthy donors. Only in-frame clones appear in the TCRdb table, and some are missing; sequencing was by immunoSEQ multiplex PCR. The table has around 180,000 clones, about 81% seen once. Sequencing used PBMCs. The receptors were gathered from a man younger than 35 in good health and CMV-seronegative. CDR3s include the opening cysteine and the closing phenylalanine or tryptophan. D genes are given only for firm matches. Not all rows give a size; the values are once, few, many and, for expanded clones, a class.

D	size	length	V	J	CDR3	DNA
TRBD1	-	18	TRBV4-3	TRBJ1-1	CASSQEVSDRGPNTEAFF	TGCGCCAGCAGCCAAGAGGTGTCCGACAGGGGACCTAACACTGAAGCTTTCTTT
TRBD1	-	15	TRBV7-9	TRBJ2-1	CSSSLVGQGRNEQFF	TGTTCCAGCAGCTTAGTTGGACAGGGTCGTAATGAGCAGTTCTTC
-	once	16	TRBV9	TRBJ1-3	CASSVENSYSGNTIYF	TGTGCCAGCAGCGTAGAGAACAGTTACTCTGGAAACACCATATATTTT
-	-	17	TRBV5-6	TRBJ2-1	CASRGGEDGASYNEQFF	TGTGCCAGCAGGGGGGGAGAAGACGGAGCCTCCTACAATGAGCAGTTCTTC
-	-	13	TRBV5-6	TRBJ1-5	CASSNGGNQPQHF	TGTGCCAGCAGCAATGGGGGGAATCAGCCCCAGCATTTT
-	-	15	TRBV6-5	TRBJ2-5	CASSYSTGTKETQYF	TGTGCCAGCAGTTACTCGACAGGAACCAAAGAGACCCAGTACTTC
-	-	13	TRBV14	TRBJ1-1	CASSQTRDTEAFF	TGTGCCAGCAGCCAGACGAGGGACACTGAAGCTTTCTTT
-	few	15	TRBV5-1	TRBJ2-3	CASSLGIASTDTQYF	TGCGCCAGCAGCTTGGGTATAGCGAGCACAGATACGCAGTATTTT
TRBD1	-	16	TRBV11-2	TRBJ2-3	CASSLETGGGTDTQYF	TGTGCCAGCAGCTTAGAGACAGGGGGCGGCACAGATACGCAGTATTTT
TRBD2	-	16	TRBV9	TRBJ2-3	CASSRTSGSTDNTQYF	TGTGCCAGCAGCCGGACTAGCGGGAGCACAGATAATACGCAGTATTTT
-	-	12	TRBV5-1	TRBJ1-1	CASKLVNTEAFF	TGCGCCAGCAAATTAGTGAACACTGAAGCTTTCTTT
TRBD1	-	16	TRBV19	TRBJ1-5	CASSPTPGQGRQPQHF	TGTGCCAGTAGTCCGACGCCGGGACAGGGGCGACAGCCCCAGCATTTT
-	once	15	TRBV11-2	TRBJ2-3	CASSLRGLSTDTQYF	TGTGCCAGCAGCTTAAGGGGTCTAAGCACAGATACGCAGTATTTT
-	-	15	TRBV5-6	TRBJ2-1	CASSLVGGSYNEQFF	TGTGCCAGCAGCTTGGTCGGAGGTAGCTACAATGAGCAGTTCTTC